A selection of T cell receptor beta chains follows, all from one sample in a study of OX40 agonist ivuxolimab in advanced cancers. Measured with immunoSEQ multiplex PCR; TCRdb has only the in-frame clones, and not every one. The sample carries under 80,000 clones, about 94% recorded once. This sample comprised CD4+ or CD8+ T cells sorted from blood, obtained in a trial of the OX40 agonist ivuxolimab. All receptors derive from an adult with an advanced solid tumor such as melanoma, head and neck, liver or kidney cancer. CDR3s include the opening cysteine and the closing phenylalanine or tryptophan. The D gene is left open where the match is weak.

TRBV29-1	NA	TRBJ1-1	CSVNREAFF	TGCAGCGTTAACAGGGAAGCTTTCTTT
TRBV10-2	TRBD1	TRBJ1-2	CASSEVRGIYGYTF	TGCGCCAGCAGTGAAGTCAGGGGGATCTATGGCTACACCTTC
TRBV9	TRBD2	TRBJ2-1	CASSGRLAGNEQFF	TGTGCCAGCAGCGGAAGACTAGCGGGGAATGAGCAGTTCTTC
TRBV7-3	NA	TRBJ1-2	CASSPMRRNRVHGYTF	TGTGCCAGCAGCCCAATGCGCCGGAACAGGGTTCATGGCTACACCTTC
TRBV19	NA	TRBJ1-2	CATEGVYGYTF	TGTGCCACTGAAGGAGTCTATGGCTACACCTTC
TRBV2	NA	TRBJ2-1	CAIGGYNEQFF	TGTGCCATTGGTGGGTACAATGAGCAGTTCTTC
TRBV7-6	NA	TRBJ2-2	CASSRMGAGSNTGELFF	TGTGCCAGCAGTCGCATGGGCGCGGGATCCAACACCGGGGAGCTGTTTTTT
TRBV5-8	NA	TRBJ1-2	CASSFEVYYYGYTF	TGTGCCAGCAGCTTCGAAGTCTATTACTATGGCTACACCTTC
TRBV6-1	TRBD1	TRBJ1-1	CASLQGRRNTEAFF	TGTGCCAGCCTACAGGGGCGAAGGAACACTGAAGCTTTCTTT
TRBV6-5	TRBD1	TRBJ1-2	CASRDTGGDGYTF	TGTGCCAGCAGAGACACAGGGGGGGATGGCTACACCTTC
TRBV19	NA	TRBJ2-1	CASSISGLYNEQFF	TGTGCCAGTAGTATAAGCGGATTATACAATGAGCAGTTCTTC
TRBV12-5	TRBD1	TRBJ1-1	CASGGGQTEAFF	TGTGCTAGTGGAGGGGGACAGACTGAAGCTTTCTTT
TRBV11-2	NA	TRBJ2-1	CASSFSSNNEQFF	TGTGCCAGCAGCTTCAGCTCGAACAATGAGCAGTTCTTC